This TCR beta chain stems from a study of T cells in Graves' hyperthyroidism and ophthalmopathy. Findings of the study overall: Onset of ophthalmopathy came a median 6.5 months after the model predicted it. A 13 V-J signature model discriminated ophthalmopathy versus stable hyperthyroidism.

This clonotype was seen repeatedly, ten times or more. The antigen is unknown. Unmatched junction bases numbered 7, after V lost 5 bases and J lost 9 bases. Germline V gene sequence: CDR1 SEHNR, CDR2 FQNEAQ (reference sequence). The CDR3 is 13 residues long. Criteria for exclusion of patients were uncontrolled infection, other autoimmune disease, pregnancy or lactation. Clinicians diagnosed patients from clinical symptoms, serum thyroxine and TRAb, thyroid ultrasound and orbital computed tomography. TCR beta CDR3 sequences were amplified from RNA transcripts. A first-round RT-PCR of the TCR CDR3 used the HTBI primer set. TCRdb reprocessed the multiplex PCR reads via MiXCR and lists one record per CDR3 protein. This table has about 110,000 distinct CDR3 sequences, approximately 16% appearing once.

The receptor's source is a woman aged 45-65 years with Graves' hyperthyroidism. Sequencing input: blood. This rearrangement joins TRBV7-9 to TRBJ2-1, with TRBD2 matching over 7 bases. The DNA for the CDR3 is TGTGCCAGCAGCGCAGGACTAGTCAGTGAGCAGTTCTTC. It is translated as CASSAGLVSEQFF.